This TCR beta chain was obtained from a study of Graves' ophthalmopathy and Graves' hyperthyroidism. Study at large: Researchers obtained peripheral blood at initial diagnosis, before any treatment had begun. Study-level points and caveats: Blood was where most expanded thyroid clonotypes above 0.001 frequency also turned up.

This clonotype was recorded many times. Its antigen remains unknown. Moderate-to-severe activity, CAS ≥3, NOSPECS ≥4 and a duration under 3 months were seen in donors with ophthalmopathy. RNA transcripts were the source from which TCR beta CDR3 regions were amplified. HTBI primers were employed in first-round RT-PCR, then a second-round multiplex PCR followed. TCRdb independently ran MiXCR on the multiplex PCR reads; one entry per CDR3 protein. The repertoire holds more than 40,000 distinct CDR3 sequences, around 48% seen once, with less than 25% in the top ten. The CDR3 spans 15 residues. Germline V gene data show CDR1 as SGHDT and CDR2 as YYEEEE. Trimming took 4 bases from V and 6 from J; bases not matched to a gene: 12.

The sample consisted of peripheral blood. V gene TRBV5-6 combines with J gene TRBJ1-1; the match to TRBD1 covers 7 bases. The sequence was obtained from an adult man with Graves' ophthalmopathy. Here the CDR3 reads CASSNTGTAKAEAFF. CDR3 bases: TGTGCCAGCAGCAACACAGGGACAGCTAAGGCTGAAGCTTTCTTT. The variable domain in full, with the rest retrieved from reference TRBV5-6 and TRBJ1-1, is DAGVTQSPTHLIKTRGQQVTLRCSPKSGHDTVSWYQQALGQGPQFIFQYYEEEERQRGNFPDRFSGHQFPNYSSELNVNALLLGDSALYLCASSNTGTAKAEAFFGQGTRLTVV.